A selection of T cell receptor beta chains follows, all from one sample in a study of OX40 agonist ivuxolimab in advanced cancers. Here immunoSEQ multiplex PCR was the method, and the copy in TCRdb shows in-frame clones only, minus some. The table lists under 75,000 clones, about 83% of them singletons. The sequences come from CD4+ or CD8+ T cells sorted from blood, collected in a trial of the OX40 agonist ivuxolimab. The receptors were gathered from an adult with an advanced solid tumor such as melanoma, head and neck, liver or kidney cancer. Each CDR3 is given with its conserved first and last residue. A D gene is named only where the DNA matches it firmly. Size is stated for part of the rows, as once, few or many counts, or as a class when the clone is expanded.

j_gene,abundance,v_gene,d_gene,CDR3nt,CDR3aa
TRBJ1-5,-,TRBV4-1,-,TGCGCCAGCAGCCAAGATCCGGGACGGGGGGATCAGCCCCAGCATTTT,CASSQDPGRGDQPQHF
TRBJ1-1,-,TRBV5-5,-,TGTGCCAGCAGCTTTGGGGGTTTCCGGAGCGTGGGCACTGAAGCTTTCTTT,CASSFGGFRSVGTEAFF
TRBJ2-1,-,TRBV19,TRBD1,TGTGCCAGTAGTCAGAGGGGGCCGGGTGATGAGCAGTTCTTC,CASSQRGPGDEQFF
TRBJ1-6,-,TRBV4-1,-,TGCGCCAGCAGCCAAGCCCACTCTCCAGGGGTGAGTTCCTATAATTCACCCCTCCACTTT,CASSQAHSPGVSSYNSPLHF
TRBJ1-5,-,TRBV29-1,-,TGCAGCATACGACAGGACGGCTCTGATCAGCCCCAGCATTTT,CSIRQDGSDQPQHF
TRBJ2-7,-,TRBV10-2,TRBD1,TGCGCCAGCAGTGAAATGCCGGACAGGGGCTACGAGCAGTACTTC,CASSEMPDRGYEQYF
TRBJ1-3,-,TRBV9,TRBD1,TGTGCCAGCAGCGTAGTCCCGATAAACAGGGGACTCTCTGGAAACACCATATATTTT,CASSVVPINRGLSGNTIYF
TRBJ2-2,once,TRBV19,TRBD1,TGTGCCAGTGGACAGGGGGCGGGCGGGGAGCTGTTTTTT,CASGQGAGGELFF
TRBJ1-6,-,TRBV6-5,TRBD1,TGTGCCAGCAGTTACTCCCGACAGGGGGCGCAATCACCCCTCCACTTT,CASSYSRQGAQSPLHF
TRBJ2-7,-,TRBV13,-,TGTGCCAGCAGCTTCTCACAGGCCCGCGAGCAGTACTTC,CASSFSQAREQYF
TRBJ2-2,-,TRBV25-1,TRBD1,TGTGCCAGCAGAACAGGGGTGGCCGGGGAGCTGTTTTTT,CASRTGVAGELFF
TRBJ1-2,-,TRBV4-1,-,TGCGCCAGCAGCCAAGTAACCCATGGCTACACCTTC,CASSQVTHGYTF
TRBJ2-1,-,TRBV7-8,-,TGTGCCAGCAGCTTAGATAGGGTAGTGAATGAGCAGTTCTTC,CASSLDRVVNEQFF
TRBJ1-1,-,TRBV28,-,TGTGCCAGCAGTCCCCGCAGGGCCGGGGGGGTTGACACTGAAGCTTTCTTT,CASSPRRAGGVDTEAFF
TRBJ1-3,-,TRBV19,-,TGTGCCAGTAGTATGGACAGCTTCTCTGGAAACACCATATATTTT,CASSMDSFSGNTIYF
TRBJ1-4,-,TRBV7-2,-,TGTGCCAGCAGCCCGGGAGAAAAACTGTTTTTT,CASSPGEKLFF
TRBJ2-1,-,TRBV29-1,-,TGCAGCGTTGAGGGCTCTGGGAACAATGAGCAGTTCTTC,CSVEGSGNNEQFF
TRBJ1-4,-,TRBV7-9,-,TGTGCCAGCGCCGTCTTTAGTCCGAAGGGTGAAAAACTGTTTTTT,CASAVFSPKGEKLFF